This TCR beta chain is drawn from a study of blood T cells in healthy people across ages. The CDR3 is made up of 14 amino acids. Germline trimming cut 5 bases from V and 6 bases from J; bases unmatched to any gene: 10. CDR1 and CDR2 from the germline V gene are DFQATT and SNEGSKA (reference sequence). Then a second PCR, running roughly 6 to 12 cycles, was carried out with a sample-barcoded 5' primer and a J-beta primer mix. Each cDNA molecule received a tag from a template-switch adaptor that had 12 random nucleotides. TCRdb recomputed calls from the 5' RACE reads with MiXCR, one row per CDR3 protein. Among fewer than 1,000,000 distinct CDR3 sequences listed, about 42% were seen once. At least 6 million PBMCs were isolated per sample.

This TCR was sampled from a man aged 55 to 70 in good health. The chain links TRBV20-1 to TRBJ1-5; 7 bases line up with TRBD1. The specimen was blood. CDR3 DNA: TGCAGTGCTCAGGGGGGGCAGGACCCTCAGCCCCAGCATTTT. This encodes CSAQGGQDPQPQHF.